These 27 T cell receptor beta chains originate from one sample sequenced in a study of blood T cell repertoires in COVID-19. Sequencing was performed with immunoSEQ multiplex PCR; in TCRdb, only in-frame clones are kept and a portion is missing. The sample shows tens of thousands of clones, 70% to 85% of them seen only once. Sequencing was carried out using peripheral blood. The origin of the receptors is a man between 65 and 85 years old with acute or convalescent COVID-19.

The V and J genes are TRBV28 and TRBJ1-3; TRBD1 might be the D (5 bases). Trimming took off 3 bases at V and 4 bases at J, with 10 bases between the two ends. This CDR3 spans 14 amino acids. CDR1 is MDHEN and CDR2 is SYDVKM in the germline V gene. The CDR3 sequence: CASSFLPGGNTIYF. CDR3 nucleotides: TGTGCCAGCAGTTTTCTCCCAGGGGGAAACACCATATATTTT. Looking up the rest from reference TRBV28 and TRBJ1-3 gives the full variable domain: DVKVTQSSRYLVKRTGEKVFLECVQDMDHENMFWYRQDPGLGLRLIYFSYDVKMKEKGDIPEGYSVSREKKERFSLILESASTNQTSMYLCASSFLPGGNTIYFGEGSWLTVV.

The rearrangement uses TRBV3-1 (or the pseudogene TRBV3-2) and TRBJ2-7; D perhaps matches TRBD2 (6 bases). There are 15 residues in the CDR3. V lost 1 base and J 4 bases, leaving 14 bases between the germline ends. Germline V lookup: CDR1 LGHDT, CDR2 YNNKEL (reference sequence). CDR3 protein: CASSQAGAGVYEQYF. The CDR3, as DNA: TGTGCCAGCAGCCAAGCGGGAGCGGGTGTGTACGAGCAGTACTTC.

This rearrangement joins TRBV6-5 to TRBJ1-2; D may be TRBD1 (6 bases). CDR1 is MNHEY and CDR2 is SVGAGI in the germline V gene. V was cut by 3 bases and J by 3 bases, with 8 bases left in between. CDR3 length equals 13 residues. Written as DNA, the CDR3 is TGTGCCAGCAGTTATTCAGGGGACTATGGCTACACCTTC. It codes for CASSYSGDYGYTF.

Worth noting for this clone: An end of the junction does not agree with germline; a read error may underlie this. Other DNA sequences from this sample encode an identical CDR3 as well. The V call is TRBV2, the J call TRBJ1-1; 9 positions agree with TRBD1. CDR3 length: 14 amino acids. In germline, CDR1 is SNHLY, CDR2 FYNNEI. CDR3 in DNA: TGCGCCAGCAGGGGGACAGGGCGGACACTTGAAGCTTTCTTT. Translated: CASRGTGRTLEAFF.

The rearrangement links TRBV5-4 to TRBJ2-3; TRBD2 agrees at 8 bases. The CDR3 contains 14 residues. J was trimmed by 4 bases and V by 2 bases; bases with no gene match: 3. Per the germline V gene, CDR1 is SGHNT and CDR2 is YYREEE (reference sequence). The CDR3 loop reads CASSLAGASDTQYF. The CDR3 region has the DNA TGTGCCAGCAGCTTAGCGGGAGCATCAGATACGCAGTATTTT. Filled out from reference TRBV5-4 and TRBJ2-3, the complete variable domain reads ETGVTQSPTHLIKTRGQQVTLRCSSQSGHNTVSWYQQALGQGPQFIFQYYREEENGRGNFPPRFSGLQFPNYSSELNVNALELDDSALYLCASSLAGASDTQYFGPGTRLTVL.

The genes are TRBV2 and TRBJ1-1; D may be TRBD1 (5 bases). The CDR3 has 13 residues. CDR1 is SNHLY and CDR2 is FYNNEI in the germline V gene. The germline V and J ends were trimmed by 0 bases and 8 bases, with 10 bases remaining between them. The CDR3 protein is CASSEAHGGEAFF. The CDR3 DNA reads as TGTGCCAGCAGTGAAGCGCACGGGGGAGAAGCTTTCTTT.

The V and J genes are TRBV28 and TRBJ2-5, with D hard to call. The CDR3 runs 13 residues. CDR1 MDHEN and CDR2 SYDVKM come from the germline V gene. V lost 3 bases, J lost 7 bases, and 12 bases lay in between. CDR3 sequence: CASSFRPLGTQYF. The CDR3 DNA reads as TGTGCCAGCAGTTTTCGGCCTCTAGGGACCCAGTACTTC.

In its sample, this clone was seen a few times. CDR3: CASSLPGQGLGTEAFF. CDR3 DNA: TGTGCCAGCAGCCTCCCAGGGCAGGGGTTGGGCACTGAAGCTTTCTTT. This chain connects TRBV14 to TRBJ1-1, with a weak D call TRBD1 (6 bases). The CDR3 consists of 16 residues. The germline CDR1 and CDR2 sequences are SGHDN and FVKESK. Trimming took 4 bases from V and 4 from J, leaving 19 bases between them.

The chain recombines TRBV12-3 or TRBV12-4 with TRBJ2-1; TRBD1 aligns across 10 bases. The CDR3 spans 12 residues. V lost 5 bases to trimming and J lost 15 bases; unmatched junction nucleotides: 7. The CDR3 sequence is CASSQSTGGGFF. The CDR3 region has the DNA TGTGCCAGCAGTCAGTCGACAGGGGGCGGGTTCTTC.

This chain joins TRBV9 and TRBJ1-4, with D maybe TRBD1 (5 bases). V dropped 0 bases and J dropped 0 bases, with 15 bases sitting between them. The CDR3 totals 18 residues. CDR1 and CDR2 (germline): SGDLS, YYNGEE. CDR3 loop: CASSVGGRMAATNEKLFF. In DNA form, the CDR3 reads TGTGCCAGCAGCGTAGGGGGGAGGATGGCAGCAACTAATGAAAAACTGTTTTTT.

This clone turned up a few times. Sequence at one end of the junction differs from germline and may be a read error. The J gene is TRBJ1-5, the V gene TRBV6-2 or TRBV6-3; D ambiguous. The CDR3 totals 13 residues. CDR1 is MNHEY, CDR2 SVGEGT, per germline. The CDR3 loop is CASSYESIQPQHF. CDR3 DNA: TGTGCCAGCAGTTACGAGAGCATTCAGCCCCAGCATTTT.

This chain connects TRBV19 to TRBJ1-6; D uncertain. CDR3 length: 14 amino acids. Germline loops: CDR1 LNHDA, CDR2 SQIVND (reference sequence). V was cut by 0 bases and J by 16 bases, with 16 bases left in between. CDR3 DNA sequence: TGTGCCAGTAGTATAGATCACCAGGCAACCCCACTCCACTTT. Translated: CASSIDHQATPLHF.

The chain employs TRBV6-4 and TRBJ2-5, with 7 bases fitting TRBD2. After removal of 5 bases from V and 1 base from J, the junction contained 1 base not matched to a gene. This CDR3 region has 13 residues. Germline values: CDR1 MRHNA, CDR2 SNTAGT. CDR3 bases: TGTGCCAGCAGTCGGGAGGCCCAAGAGACCCAGTACTTC. Its protein product is CASSREAQETQYF.

This chain joins TRBV28 and TRBJ1-2, with D possibly TRBD1 on 5 matching bases. V gave up 6 bases and J gave up 11 bases, with 19 bases separating them. CDR1 MDHEN and CDR2 SYDVKM come from the germline V gene. The CDR3 spans 13 residues. This CDR3 reads CASRRDPAGGYTF. The DNA for the CDR3 is TGTGCCAGCAGACGGGATCCCGCCGGGGGGTACACCTTC.

The genes are TRBV5-1 and TRBJ1-6; D is possibly TRBD1 (5 bases). The germline gives CDR1 SGHRS, CDR2 YFSETQ. This CDR3 is 15 amino acids long. The ends were cut back, 2 bases at V and 5 bases at J, with 11 bases in the middle. CDR3 sequence (DNA): TGCGCCAGCAGCTTTCAGGGTCGGGATAATTCACCCCTCCACTTT. Its protein is CASSFQGRDNSPLHF. Variable domain in full (rest from reference TRBV5-1 and TRBJ1-6): KAGVTQTPRYLIKTRGQQVTLSCSPISGHRSVSWYQQTPGQGLQFLFEYFSETQRNKGNFPGRFSGRQFSNSRSEMNVSTLELGDSALYLCASSFQGRDNSPLHFGNGTRLTVT.

This rearrangement joins TRBV7-2 to TRBJ2-7; 10 bases line up with TRBD1. Per the germline V gene, CDR1 is SGHTA and CDR2 is FQGNSA. The CDR3 contains 14 residues. The V and J ends lost 4 bases and 2 bases, in that order; junction bases with no gene match: 2. CDR3 in DNA: TGTGCCAGCAGCTCCGACAGGGGGCCCTACGAGCAGTACTTC. It is translated as CASSSDRGPYEQYF.

Here the CDR3 DNA reads TGTGCCAGTAGCTTTGACAGGGGGAACACCGGGGAGCTGTTTTTT. Protein product: CASSFDRGNTGELFF. This chain uses TRBV19 with TRBJ2-2; 8 bases map to TRBD1. V shed 6 bases, J shed 1 base, and the junction held 4 bases outside the gene matches. This CDR3 is built from 15 residues. Germline CDR1 reads LNHDA; CDR2 reads SQIVND (reference sequence).

The V and J genes are TRBV29-1 and TRBJ2-2; 14 bases map to TRBD2. The CDR3 loop spans 16 amino acids. V shed 6 bases and J 4 bases; nucleotides not matched to a gene: 7. Germline V lookup: CDR1 SQVTM, CDR2 ANQGSEA. This CDR3 is CSVAQGLAGGTGELFF. The CDR3 bases are TGCAGCGTGGCCCAAGGACTAGCGGGAGGCACCGGGGAGCTGTTTTTT.

As to this clone: Germline and junction disagree at one end, which may indicate a read error. The chain recombines TRBV11-2 with TRBJ1-1; D is perhaps TRBD1 (5 bases). Germline V CDR1 and CDR2: SGHAT, FQNNGV. CDR3 size: 13 residues. CDR3 in DNA: TGTGCCAGCAGCTCCATCGTTGGGACTGGAGCTTTCTTT. It is translated as CASSSIVGTGAFF.

The gene calls are TRBV7-2 and TRBJ2-3, with TRBD2 matching over 10 bases. The germline gives CDR1 SGHTA, CDR2 FQGNSA. CDR3 size: 16 residues. J gave up 4 bases and V 4 bases, and 8 bases lay outside the gene matches. CDR3 DNA sequence: TGTGCCAGCAGCTCCGGACTAGCGGAAGTCCCAGATACGCAGTATTTT. Protein: CASSSGLAEVPDTQYF.

V usage is TRBV27 and J usage is TRBJ2-1; TRBD2 might be the D (6 bases). This CDR3 region has 14 residues. From germline, CDR1 is MNHEY and CDR2 SMNVEV (reference sequence). The V and J ends lost 2 bases and 7 bases respectively, with 12 bases between them. DNA of the CDR3: TGTGCCAGCAGTTTAGATCCGGGGGAGAATGAGCAGTTCTTC. This codes for CASSLDPGENEQFF.

The V call is TRBV5-6, the J call TRBJ2-7; the match to TRBD1 covers 7 bases. The CDR3 totals 17 residues. CDR1 SGHDT and CDR2 YYEEEE come from the germline V gene. The trim removed 1 base at V and 2 bases at J, leaving 12 bases unmatched. The CDR3: CASSLTGWADRAYEQYF. CDR3 bases: TGTGCCAGCAGCTTGACGGGGTGGGCAGACAGGGCCTACGAGCAGTACTTC.

The V call is TRBV28, the J call TRBJ1-2; D gene unclear. Trimming took off 8 bases at V and 7 bases at J, with 20 bases between the two ends. Germline CDR1 reads MDHEN; CDR2 reads SYDVKM. The CDR3 totals 14 residues. The CDR3 reads CASHRAILELGYTF. DNA of the CDR3: TGTGCCAGCCATCGCGCCATACTAGAACTTGGCTACACCTTC.

The CDR3 DNA sequence: TGTGCCAGCAGTTTATCTTCGGGGGGTCAGCCCCAGCATTTT. It encodes CASSLSSGGQPQHF. The chain links TRBV27 to TRBJ1-5, with a tentative D call TRBD1 (5 bases). From germline, CDR1 is MNHEY and CDR2 SMNVEV (reference sequence). V lost 0 bases and J 6 bases, leaving 9 bases between the germline ends. The CDR3 spans 14 residues.

J is TRBJ1-2 and V is TRBV30; D might be TRBD1 (6 bases). Trimming stripped 5 bases from V and 5 bases from J, with 21 bases between. The length of the CDR3 is 15 residues. Per the germline V gene, CDR1 is GTSNPN and CDR2 is SVGIG (reference sequence). CDR3 protein: CAWAIRGREEYGYTF. The CDR3 DNA reads TGTGCCTGGGCAATCAGGGGCCGAGAGGAATATGGCTACACCTTC.

The chain recombines TRBV30 with TRBJ2-2; D possibly corresponds to TRBD1 (7 bases). The CDR3 has 14 residues. Trimming took off 0 bases at V and 7 bases at J, with 12 bases between the two ends. Germline V lookup: CDR1 GTSNPN, CDR2 SVGIG (reference sequence). The CDR3 here is CAWSVLRGDGELFF. CDR3 sequence (DNA): TGTGCCTGGAGTGTACTCAGGGGGGACGGGGAGCTGTTTTTT.

The chain has TRBV18 and TRBJ1-3; TRBD1 might be the D (5 bases). The V gene lost 2 bases and the J gene lost 0 bases, with 11 bases spanning the gap. The V gene's germline CDR1 is KGHSH and CDR2 LQKENI. The CDR3 is 16 residues long. DNA of the CDR3: TGTGCCAGCTCACCAACAGGCAGCAACTCTGGAAACACCATATATTTT. It is translated as CASSPTGSNSGNTIYF.